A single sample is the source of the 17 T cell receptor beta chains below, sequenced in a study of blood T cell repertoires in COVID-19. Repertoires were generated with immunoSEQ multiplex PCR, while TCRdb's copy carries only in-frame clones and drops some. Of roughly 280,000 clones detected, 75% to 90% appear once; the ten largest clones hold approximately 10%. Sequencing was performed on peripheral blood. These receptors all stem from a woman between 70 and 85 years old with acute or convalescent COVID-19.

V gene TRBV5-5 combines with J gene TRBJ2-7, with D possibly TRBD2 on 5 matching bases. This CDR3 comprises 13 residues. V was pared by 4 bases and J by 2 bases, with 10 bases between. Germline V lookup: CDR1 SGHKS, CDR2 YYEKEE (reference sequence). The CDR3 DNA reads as TGTGCCAGCAGCCCGACCGGGGCCTACGAGCAGTACTTC. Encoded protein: CASSPTGAYEQYF.

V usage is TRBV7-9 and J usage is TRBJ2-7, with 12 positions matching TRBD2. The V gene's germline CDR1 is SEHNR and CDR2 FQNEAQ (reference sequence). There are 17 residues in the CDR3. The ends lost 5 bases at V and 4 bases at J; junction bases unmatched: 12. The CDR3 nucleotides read TGTGCCAGCAGCCGCACTAGCGGGGGGTACACTTTTTACGAGCAGTACTTC. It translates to CASSRTSGGYTFYEQYF.

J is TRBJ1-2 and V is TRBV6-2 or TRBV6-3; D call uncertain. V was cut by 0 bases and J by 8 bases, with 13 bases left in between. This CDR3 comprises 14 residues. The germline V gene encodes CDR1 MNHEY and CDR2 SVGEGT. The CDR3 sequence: CASSYSGEAGGYTF. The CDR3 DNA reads TGTGCCAGCAGTTACTCCGGCGAGGCGGGGGGCTACACCTTC.

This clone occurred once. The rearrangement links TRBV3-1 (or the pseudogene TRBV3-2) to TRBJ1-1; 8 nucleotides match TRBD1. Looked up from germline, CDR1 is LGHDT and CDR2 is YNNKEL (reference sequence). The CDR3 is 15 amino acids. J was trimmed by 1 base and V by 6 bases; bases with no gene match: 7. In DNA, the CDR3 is TGTGCCAGCAGTGACAGGGGAGCATGGAACACTGAAGCTTTCTTT. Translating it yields CASSDRGAWNTEAFF.

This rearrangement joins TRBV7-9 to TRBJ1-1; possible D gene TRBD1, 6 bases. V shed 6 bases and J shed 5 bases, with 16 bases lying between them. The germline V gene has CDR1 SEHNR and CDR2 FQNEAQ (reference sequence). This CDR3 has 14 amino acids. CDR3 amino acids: CASSRTRGQTEAFF. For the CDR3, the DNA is TGTGCCAGCAGTAGAACCAGGGGCCAAACTGAAGCTTTCTTT.

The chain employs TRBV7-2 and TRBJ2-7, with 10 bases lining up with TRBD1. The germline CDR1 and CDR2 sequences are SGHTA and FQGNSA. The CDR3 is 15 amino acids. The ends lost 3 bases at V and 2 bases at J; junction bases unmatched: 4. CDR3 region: CASSLLGTGAYEQYF. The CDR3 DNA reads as TGTGCCAGCAGCTTGCTCGGGACAGGGGCCTACGAGCAGTACTTC.

CDR3 loop: CASSPTGRVAEAFF. The CDR3, as DNA: TGTGCCAGCAGCCCCACAGGCAGGGTTGCTGAAGCTTTCTTT. The gene calls are TRBV5-4 and TRBJ1-1; possible D gene TRBD1, 5 bases. Germline V gene data show CDR1 as SGHNT and CDR2 as YYREEE (reference sequence). The CDR3 has 14 amino acids. V dropped 4 bases and J dropped 6 bases, with 16 bases sitting between them.

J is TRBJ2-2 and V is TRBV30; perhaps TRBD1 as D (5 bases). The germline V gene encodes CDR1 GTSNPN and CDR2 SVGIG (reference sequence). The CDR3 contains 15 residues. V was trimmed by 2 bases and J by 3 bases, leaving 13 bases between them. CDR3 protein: CAWSRGHRDTGELFF. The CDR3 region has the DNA TGTGCCTGGAGTAGGGGCCACCGCGACACCGGGGAGCTGTTTTTT.

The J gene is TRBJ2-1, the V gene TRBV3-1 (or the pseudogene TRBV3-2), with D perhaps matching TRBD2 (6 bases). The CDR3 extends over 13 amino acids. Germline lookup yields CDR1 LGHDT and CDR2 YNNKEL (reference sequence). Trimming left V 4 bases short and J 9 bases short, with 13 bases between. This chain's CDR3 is CASSRGGLSEQFF. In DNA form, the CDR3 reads TGTGCCAGCAGCCGCGGTGGACTATCTGAGCAGTTCTTC.

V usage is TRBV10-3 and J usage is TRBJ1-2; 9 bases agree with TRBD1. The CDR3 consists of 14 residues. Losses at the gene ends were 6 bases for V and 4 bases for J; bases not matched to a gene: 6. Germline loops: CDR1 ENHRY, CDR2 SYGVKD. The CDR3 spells CAISADRGFYGYTF. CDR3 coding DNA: TGTGCCATCAGCGCGGACAGGGGTTTCTATGGCTACACCTTC.

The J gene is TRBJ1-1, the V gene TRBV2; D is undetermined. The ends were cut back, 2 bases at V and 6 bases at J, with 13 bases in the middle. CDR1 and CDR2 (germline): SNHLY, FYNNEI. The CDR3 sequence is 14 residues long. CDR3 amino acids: CASSEHRQASEAFF. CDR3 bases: TGTGCCAGCAGTGAACATCGGCAGGCGTCTGAAGCTTTCTTT.

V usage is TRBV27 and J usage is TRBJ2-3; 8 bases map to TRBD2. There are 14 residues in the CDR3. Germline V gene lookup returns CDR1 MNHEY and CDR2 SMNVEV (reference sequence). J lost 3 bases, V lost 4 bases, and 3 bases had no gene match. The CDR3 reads CASSSSGGTDTQYF. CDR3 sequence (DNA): TGTGCCAGCAGTTCCTCGGGGGGGACAGATACGCAGTATTTT.

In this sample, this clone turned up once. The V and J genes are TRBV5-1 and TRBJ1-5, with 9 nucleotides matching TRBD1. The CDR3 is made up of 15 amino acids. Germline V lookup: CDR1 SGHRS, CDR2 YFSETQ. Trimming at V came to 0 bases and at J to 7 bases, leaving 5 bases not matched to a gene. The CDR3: CASSLAGQGEQPQHF. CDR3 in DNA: TGCGCCAGCAGCTTGGCGGGACAGGGAGAACAGCCCCAGCATTTT.

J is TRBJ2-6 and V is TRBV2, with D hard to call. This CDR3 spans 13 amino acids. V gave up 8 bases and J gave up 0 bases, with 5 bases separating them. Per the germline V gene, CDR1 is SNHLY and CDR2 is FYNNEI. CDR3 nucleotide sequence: TGTGCCAGCGCAGGCTCTGGGGCCAACGTCCTGACTTTC. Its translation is CASAGSGANVLTF. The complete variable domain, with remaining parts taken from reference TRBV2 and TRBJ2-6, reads EPEVTQTPSHQVTQMGQEVILRCVPISNHLYFYWYRQILGQKVEFLVSFYNNEISEKSEIFDDQFSVERPDGSNFTLKIRSTKLEDSAMYFCASAGSGANVLTFGAGSRLTVL.

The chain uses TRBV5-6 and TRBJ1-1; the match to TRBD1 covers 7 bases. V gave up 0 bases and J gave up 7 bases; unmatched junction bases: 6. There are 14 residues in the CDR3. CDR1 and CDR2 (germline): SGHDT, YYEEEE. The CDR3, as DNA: TGTGCCAGCAGCTTGGATGGGACAGTTTTTGAAGCTTTCTTT. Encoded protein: CASSLDGTVFEAFF. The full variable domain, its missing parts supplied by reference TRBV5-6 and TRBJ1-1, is DAGVTQSPTHLIKTRGQQVTLRCSPKSGHDTVSWYQQALGQGPQFIFQYYEEEERQRGNFPDRFSGHQFPNYSSELNVNALLLGDSALYLCASSLDGTVFEAFFGQGTRLTVV.

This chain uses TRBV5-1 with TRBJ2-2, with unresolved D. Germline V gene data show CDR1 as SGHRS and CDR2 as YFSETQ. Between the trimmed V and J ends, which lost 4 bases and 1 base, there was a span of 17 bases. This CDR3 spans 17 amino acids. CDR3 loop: CASSQPSAALNTGELFF. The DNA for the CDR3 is TGCGCCAGCAGCCAACCGTCGGCGGCCTTGAACACCGGGGAGCTGTTTTTT.

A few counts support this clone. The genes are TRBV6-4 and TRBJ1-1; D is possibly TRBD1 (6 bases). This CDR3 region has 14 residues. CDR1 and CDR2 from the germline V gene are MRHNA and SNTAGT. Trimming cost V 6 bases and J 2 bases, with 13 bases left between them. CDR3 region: CASSAQGPNTEAFF. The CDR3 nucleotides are TGTGCCAGCAGCGCTCAGGGGCCAAACACTGAAGCTTTCTTT.